This T cell receptor beta chain originates from a study of Ad26.COV2.S vaccination and SARS-CoV-2 variants. Looking at the study overall: Donor had been placed in the Ad26.COV2.S arm of the COV1001 trial.

V lost 0 bases and J 7 bases, leaving 13 bases between the germline ends. The CDR3 totals 14 residues. Per germline, CDR1 SGDLS and CDR2 YYNGEE. General study points: It is possible that the TCR breadth and depth analyses underestimated the total T cell responses. Participants given vaccine showed non-spike TCR breadth similar to that of placebo recipients.

Treatment denoted: roughly 20 received Ad26.COV2.S at low or high dose, single or two shots; roughly 5 received placebo; per-sample allocation not given. Sampling happened 63 days after the first vaccine or placebo injection. As concerns this clone: Antigen specificity is unknown.

Assay: immunoSEQ multiplex PCR; the TCRdb copy retains only in-frame clones and omits some. The repertoire includes fewer than 400,000 clones, roughly 84% of them detected once, and 1.5% to 2.5% sits in the top ten. The sequenced sample was peripheral blood, obtained in a trial of Ad26.COV2.S vaccine versus placebo. The TCR sequence derives from a person aged 18-60 years who received the Ad26.COV2.S COVID-19 vaccine or a placebo. This chain connects TRBV9 to TRBJ1-1; D possibly corresponds to TRBD1 (5 bases). DNA for the CDR3: TGTGCCAGCAGCGTAGTAGAGGGGTGGGGTGAAGCTTTCTTT. It is translated as CASSVVEGWGEAFF.